Listed below are T cell receptor beta chains from one sample, sequenced in a study of T cell repertoires in cytomegalovirus infection. TCRdb re-called the reads with MiXCR, one entry per CDR3 protein. This table has approximately 990,000 distinct CDR3 sequences, roughly 30% appearing once. Their antigens remain unidentified. The sequenced sample was cultured CD8+ T cells from PBMCs, obtained from culture after CMV antigen stimulation. These receptors all come from a human donor in good health (CMV status not recorded). Some clones in this sample may be carry-over from other donors' samples. CDR3s include the opening cysteine and the closing phenylalanine or tryptophan. The order of the fields is clone size, V gene, J gene, D gene, CDR3 length, CDR3 protein, CDR3 DNA. The D gene is left open where the match is weak. Expanded clones are given a class, and other clones once, few, many or no size at all.

clone size: few; V gene: TRBV2; J gene: TRBJ2-1; D gene: TRBD2; CDR3 length: 14; CDR3 protein: CASPGGTGYNEQFF; CDR3 DNA: TGTGCCAGCCCGGGAGGCACTGGCTACAATGAGCAGTTCTTC
clone size: few; V gene: TRBV20-1; J gene: TRBJ2-7; D gene: -; CDR3 length: 10; CDR3 protein: CSAGRDEQYF; CDR3 DNA: TGCAGTGCTGGTAGGGACGAGCAGTACTTC
clone size: -; V gene: TRBV6-2/TRBV6-3; J gene: TRBJ1-2; D gene: TRBD1; CDR3 length: 14; CDR3 protein: CASSYSDRVEGYTF; CDR3 DNA: TGTGCCAGCAGTTACTCCGACAGGGTCGAAGGCTACACCTTC
clone size: few; V gene: TRBV4-1; J gene: TRBJ1-3; D gene: -; CDR3 length: 15; CDR3 protein: CASSQDRVSGNTIYF; CDR3 DNA: TGCGCCAGCAGCCAAGATAGGGTCTCTGGAAACACCATATATTTT
clone size: few; V gene: TRBV7-9; J gene: TRBJ2-7; D gene: TRBD1; CDR3 length: 15; CDR3 protein: CASSWIQGAVYEQYF; CDR3 DNA: TGTGCCAGCAGCTGGATACAGGGGGCCGTGTACGAGCAGTACTTC
clone size: few; V gene: TRBV25-1; J gene: TRBJ2-6; D gene: -; CDR3 length: 15; CDR3 protein: CASSEWDSGANVLTF; CDR3 DNA: TGTGCCAGCAGTGAATGGGACTCTGGGGCCAACGTCCTGACTTTC
clone size: -; V gene: TRBV9; J gene: TRBJ2-5; D gene: TRBD2; CDR3 length: 16; CDR3 protein: CASSERLAGGLETQYF; CDR3 DNA: TGTGCCAGCAGCGAGAGACTAGCGGGGGGGTTGGAGACCCAGTACTTC
clone size: -; V gene: TRBV7-2; J gene: TRBJ2-3; D gene: TRBD2; CDR3 length: 16; CDR3 protein: CASRLTRGGGRDTQYF; CDR3 DNA: TGTGCCAGCAGGCTTACTCGCGGGGGTGGACGGGATACGCAGTATTTT
clone size: -; V gene: TRBV7-9; J gene: TRBJ1-2; D gene: -; CDR3 length: 13; CDR3 protein: CASSLGFQNGYTF; CDR3 DNA: TGTGCCAGCAGCTTAGGATTTCAGAATGGCTACACCTTC
clone size: -; V gene: TRBV19; J gene: TRBJ2-7; D gene: -; CDR3 length: 14; CDR3 protein: CASRAGRGFYEQYF; CDR3 DNA: TGTGCCAGTAGGGCAGGCAGGGGCTTCTACGAGCAGTACTTC
clone size: few; V gene: TRBV7-9; J gene: TRBJ1-4; D gene: TRBD1; CDR3 length: 14; CDR3 protein: CASRSTGENEKLFF; CDR3 DNA: TGTGCCAGCAGGTCTACAGGGGAAAATGAAAAACTGTTTTTT
clone size: -; V gene: TRBV6-5; J gene: TRBJ1-1; D gene: -; CDR3 length: 14; CDR3 protein: CASSYPNRVEEAFF; CDR3 DNA: TGTGCCAGCAGTTACCCAAACAGGGTAGAAGAAGCTTTCTTT
clone size: once; V gene: TRBV20-1; J gene: TRBJ2-3; D gene: -; CDR3 length: 10; CDR3 protein: CSAETDTQYF; CDR3 DNA: TGTTCCGCGGAAACAGATACGCAGTATTTT
clone size: many; V gene: TRBV7-9; J gene: TRBJ1-2; D gene: -; CDR3 length: 16; CDR3 protein: CASSLGAGGANYGYTF; CDR3 DNA: TGTGCCAGCAGTCTTGGTGCTGGCGGGGCCAACTATGGCTACACCTTC
clone size: -; V gene: TRBV7-3; J gene: TRBJ2-2; D gene: -; CDR3 length: 15; CDR3 protein: CASSPFPTNTGELFF; CDR3 DNA: TGTGCCAGCAGCCCCTTCCCTACTAACACCGGGGAGCTGTTTTTT
clone size: -; V gene: TRBV20-1; J gene: TRBJ2-1; D gene: -; CDR3 length: 13; CDR3 protein: CSAAGSSYNEQFF; CDR3 DNA: TGCAGTGCCGCAGGCTCCTCCTACAATGAGCAGTTCTTC
clone size: -; V gene: TRBV6-5; J gene: TRBJ2-3; D gene: TRBD2; CDR3 length: 14; CDR3 protein: CASTSGGWADTQYF; CDR3 DNA: TGTGCCAGCACCTCCGGGGGGTGGGCAGATACGCAGTATTTT
clone size: -; V gene: TRBV7-4; J gene: TRBJ2-5; D gene: -; CDR3 length: 16; CDR3 protein: CASSRRGHPISVVQYF; CDR3 DNA: TGTGCCAGCAGCCGTCGGGGACACCCCATCTCTGTGGTCCAGTACTTC
clone size: -; V gene: TRBV5-5; J gene: TRBJ1-1; D gene: -; CDR3 length: 15; CDR3 protein: CASSPFEGSFTEAFF; CDR3 DNA: TGTGCCAGCAGCCCGTTTGAGGGTTCATTCACTGAAGCTTTCTTT
clone size: few; V gene: TRBV5-6; J gene: TRBJ2-5; D gene: -; CDR3 length: 14; CDR3 protein: CASSLGPEQETQYF; CDR3 DNA: TGTGCCAGCAGCTTGGGGCCAGAACAAGAGACCCAGTACTTC
clone size: many; V gene: TRBV7-2; J gene: TRBJ2-2; D gene: -; CDR3 length: 12; CDR3 protein: CASPGNTGELFF; CDR3 DNA: TGTGCCAGCCCGGGGAACACCGGGGAGCTGTTTTTT
clone size: many; V gene: TRBV7-2; J gene: TRBJ1-2; D gene: TRBD1; CDR3 length: 12; CDR3 protein: CALGEGARGYTF; CDR3 DNA: TGTGCCCTCGGAGAGGGGGCGCGAGGCTACACCTTC
clone size: -; V gene: TRBV3-1; J gene: TRBJ1-4; D gene: -; CDR3 length: 11; CDR3 protein: CASSTGRSLFF; CDR3 DNA: TGTGCCAGCAGTACGGGTCGTTCACTGTTTTTT
clone size: -; V gene: TRBV10-2; J gene: TRBJ2-3; D gene: TRBD2; CDR3 length: 16; CDR3 protein: CASVAGSGGAGDTQYF; CDR3 DNA: TGCGCCAGCGTTGCTGGAAGCGGGGGGGCCGGAGATACGCAGTATTTT
clone size: many; V gene: TRBV6-1; J gene: TRBJ2-1; D gene: TRBD2; CDR3 length: 18; CDR3 protein: CASSPYTRTSGGSNEQFF; CDR3 DNA: TGTGCCAGCAGCCCTTACACCAGAACTAGCGGGGGTTCCAATGAGCAGTTCTTC
clone size: -; V gene: TRBV7-9; J gene: TRBJ2-2; D gene: TRBD2; CDR3 length: 15; CDR3 protein: CASSPRTSDTGELFF; CDR3 DNA: TGTGCCAGCAGCCCACGGACTAGTGACACCGGGGAGCTGTTTTTT
clone size: -; V gene: TRBV9; J gene: TRBJ1-2; D gene: TRBD1; CDR3 length: 13; CDR3 protein: CATKGDRGRGYTF; CDR3 DNA: TGTGCCACAAAGGGGGACAGAGGTCGAGGCTACACCTTC
clone size: few; V gene: TRBV6-2/TRBV6-3; J gene: TRBJ2-2; D gene: -; CDR3 length: 16; CDR3 protein: CASSYRTFANTGELFF; CDR3 DNA: TGTGCCAGCAGTTACAGGACTTTCGCGAACACCGGGGAGCTGTTTTTT
clone size: few; V gene: TRBV5-5; J gene: TRBJ2-5; D gene: TRBD1; CDR3 length: 16; CDR3 protein: CASSFPTGGVGETQYF; CDR3 DNA: TGTGCCAGCAGTTTCCCCACAGGGGGCGTAGGAGAGACCCAGTACTTC
clone size: -; V gene: TRBV5-4; J gene: TRBJ1-1; D gene: -; CDR3 length: 13; CDR3 protein: CASSRERDPEAFF; CDR3 DNA: TGTGCCAGCAGCCGAGAGAGGGACCCCGAAGCTTTCTTT
clone size: many; V gene: TRBV7-6; J gene: TRBJ1-6; D gene: -; CDR3 length: 14; CDR3 protein: CASSQSSYNSPLHF; CDR3 DNA: TGTGCCAGCAGCCAGAGCTCCTATAATTCACCCCTCCACTTT
clone size: many; V gene: TRBV7-6; J gene: TRBJ2-7; D gene: -; CDR3 length: 15; CDR3 protein: CASSLTPATGHEQYF; CDR3 DNA: TGTGCCAGCAGCCTTACCCCCGCGACGGGGCACGAGCAGTACTTC
clone size: many; V gene: TRBV7-2; J gene: TRBJ1-5; D gene: TRBD1; CDR3 length: 16; CDR3 protein: CASSFDRALGAEPQHF; CDR3 DNA: TGTGCCAGCAGCTTTGACAGGGCCCTAGGGGCGGAGCCCCAGCATTTT
clone size: -; V gene: TRBV2; J gene: TRBJ2-2; D gene: -; CDR3 length: 12; CDR3 protein: CASIKGAGELFF; CDR3 DNA: TGTGCCAGCATAAAGGGTGCCGGGGAGCTGTTTTTT
clone size: few; V gene: TRBV7-9; J gene: TRBJ2-1; D gene: TRBD2; CDR3 length: 17; CDR3 protein: CASSLVLAGGDYNEQFF; CDR3 DNA: TGTGCCAGCAGCTTAGTCCTAGCGGGGGGGGACTACAATGAGCAGTTCTTC
clone size: -; V gene: TRBV7-9; J gene: TRBJ1-4; D gene: -; CDR3 length: 12; CDR3 protein: CASSSAGEKLFF; CDR3 DNA: TGTGCCAGCAGCTCCGCTGGTGAAAAACTGTTTTTT
clone size: -; V gene: TRBV27; J gene: TRBJ2-3; D gene: -; CDR3 length: 15; CDR3 protein: CASSPRGGDTDTQYF; CDR3 DNA: TGTGCCAGCAGTCCTCGTGGAGGGGACACAGATACGCAGTATTTT
clone size: -; V gene: TRBV13; J gene: TRBJ2-7; D gene: -; CDR3 length: 15; CDR3 protein: CASSSDSTHSYEQYF; CDR3 DNA: TGTGCCAGCAGCTCGGACAGCACCCACTCCTACGAGCAGTACTTC